Below, 19 T cell receptor beta chains from the same sample are listed, as sequenced in a study of T-cell memory formation after mild COVID-19. In TCRdb, the 5' RACE reads were re-called with MiXCR into one record per CDR3 protein. The sample carries 300,000 to 350,000 distinct CDR3 sequences, roughly 13% recorded once. The sample taken for sequencing was PBMCs or a T cell subset sorted from them (not recorded which). These receptors were taken from a young man who had mild COVID-19 (a few samples of this study predate the infection). Cell type and time point are not known.

The V gene is TRBV4-3, the J gene TRBJ2-5, with unresolved D. V was pared by 0 bases and J by 0 bases, with 14 bases between. The length of the CDR3 is 17 residues. Germline V gene sequence: CDR1 LGHNA, CDR2 YSLEER. CDR3 sequence reads: CASSQDLDILYQETQYF. CDR3 DNA: TGCGCCAGCAGCCAAGATCTAGACATCTTGTACCAAGAGACCCAGTACTTC.

This clonotype was seen a few times. The chain uses TRBV6-5 and TRBJ2-2; 7 bases are a match to TRBD1. CDR3 length: 15 amino acids. Germline V gene sequence: CDR1 MNHEY, CDR2 SVGAGI. V gave up 1 base and J gave up 5 bases; unmatched junction bases: 4. The CDR3 sequence is CASSYFGRGTGELFF. The CDR3 DNA follows: TGTGCCAGCAGTTACTTCGGCAGGGGGACCGGGGAGCTGTTTTTT.

The chain is built from TRBV5-4 and TRBJ2-3; 8 positions match TRBD2. J gave up 4 bases and V 0 bases, and 4 bases lay outside the gene matches. CDR3 length equals 15 residues. Germline V lookup: CDR1 SGHNT, CDR2 YYREEE (reference sequence). In DNA form, the CDR3 reads TGTGCCAGCAGCTTGGCTGCGGGGGGCCCAGATACGCAGTATTTT. Residues: CASSLAAGGPDTQYF.

The V and J genes are TRBV4-1 and TRBJ2-3; 9 bases match TRBD1. The germline CDR1 and CDR2 sequences are MGHRA and YSYEKL. CDR3 length: 15 amino acids. V shed 1 base, J shed 5 bases, and the junction held 4 bases outside the gene matches. CDR3 sequence (DNA): TGCGCCAGCAGCCAAGTTGAGACAGGGGGAGATACGCAGTATTTT. The encoded protein is CASSQVETGGDTQYF.

This clonotype was seen ten or more times. The chain is built from TRBV6-6 and TRBJ1-4; no reliable D call. Germline CDR1 MNHNY, CDR2 SVGAGI (reference sequence). The length of the CDR3 is 14 residues. Trimming left V 0 bases short and J 8 bases short, with 10 bases between. The CDR3 DNA sequence: TGTGCCAGCAGTTACTCGGAGGGTGCGGAAAAACTGTTTTTT. Its translation is CASSYSEGAEKLFF.

This clonotype came up a few times. This sequence joins TRBV5-1 and TRBJ2-1, with TRBD2 matching 9 bases. The CDR3 is 18 residues long. Germline loops: CDR1 SGHRS, CDR2 YFSETQ. V was clipped by 0 bases and J by 1 base; unmatched bases: 8. CDR3 bases: TGCGCCAGCAGCTTGGGGCTAGCGGGACTTAGATCCTACAATGAGCAGTTCTTC. Translating gives CASSLGLAGLRSYNEQFF.

This clonotype was picked up a small number of times. The rearrangement joins TRBV7-2 to TRBJ2-1, with D perhaps TRBD2 (5 bases). Germline CDR1 and CDR2: SGHTA and FQGNSA. The CDR3 contains 14 residues. V was pared by 1 base and J by 4 bases, with 8 bases between. Here the CDR3 reads CASSLGGFYNEQFF. CDR3 bases: TGTGCCAGCAGCTTAGGCGGGTTTTACAATGAGCAGTTCTTC.

Written as DNA, the CDR3 is TGCGCCAGCAGCTCGGCAGGGGAGAACTATGGCTACACCTTC. Its translation: CASSSAGENYGYTF. The gene calls are TRBV5-1 and TRBJ1-2; D is possibly TRBD1 (6 bases). V was cut by 3 bases and J by 2 bases, with 11 bases left in between. Germline assignment: CDR1 SGHRS and CDR2 YFSETQ. The CDR3 extends over 14 amino acids.

This clonotype was seen a handful of times. The chain uses TRBV10-3 and TRBJ2-2; D is possibly TRBD1 or TRBD2 (5 bases each). CDR1 is ENHRY, CDR2 SYGVKD, per germline. Between the trimmed V and J ends, which lost 4 bases and 7 bases, there was a span of 7 bases. The CDR3 length is 12 residues. CDR3 coding DNA: TGTGCCATCAGTGGGGGGAACGGGGAGCTGTTTTTT. As protein: CAISGGNGELFF.

The rearrangement uses TRBV5-1 and TRBJ2-3; 10 bases are a match to TRBD2. V shed 2 bases, J shed 1 base, and the junction held 4 bases outside the gene matches. CDR1 is SGHRS, CDR2 YFSETQ, per germline. CDR3 length equals 16 residues. CDR3 loop: CASSLTGTSGTDTQYF. As DNA, the CDR3 is TGCGCCAGCAGCTTAACCGGGACTAGCGGCACAGATACGCAGTATTTT.

V is TRBV7-9 and J is TRBJ1-1, with unresolved D. Germline CDR1 is SEHNR and CDR2 is FQNEAQ (reference sequence). Between the trimmed V and J ends, which lost 2 bases and 1 base, there was a span of 5 bases. The CDR3 is 13 residues long. The CDR3 DNA reads TGTGCCAGCAGCTTAATGGCGAACACTGAAGCTTTCTTT. Its protein product is CASSLMANTEAFF.

The sample holds a few counts of this clonotype. The rearrangement uses TRBV5-1 and TRBJ2-3, with TRBD2 as a possible D gene (5 bases). Trimming stripped 5 bases from V and 4 bases from J, with 14 bases between. Germline CDR1 is SGHRS and CDR2 is YFSETQ. The CDR3 sequence is 14 residues long. CDR3 in amino acids: CASRYRGLADTQYF. The CDR3 DNA reads TGCGCCAGCAGGTATCGCGGGCTCGCAGATACGCAGTATTTT.

This clonotype was observed a few times. This chain connects TRBV3-1 to TRBJ2-1, with D perhaps matching TRBD1 or TRBD2 (5 bases each). CDR1 and CDR2 from the germline V gene are LGHDT and YNNKEL (reference sequence). V dropped 2 bases and J dropped 6 bases, with 8 bases sitting between them. This CDR3 contains 13 residues. CDR3: CASSQWGSNEQFF. The CDR3 coding sequence is TGTGCCAGCAGCCAATGGGGGAGCAATGAGCAGTTCTTC.

This clonotype has just a few counts. The V call is TRBV12-3 or TRBV12-4, the J call TRBJ2-7; 7 bases match TRBD1. V trimming: 1 base; J trimming: 4 bases; junction bases outside the gene matches: 7. CDR3 size: 15 residues. The CDR3 DNA sequence: TGTGCCAGCAGTTTAGAGGCTCCGACAGGGTACGAGCAGTACTTC. It codes for CASSLEAPTGYEQYF.

There are a few counts of this clonotype. The chain carries TRBV12-3 or TRBV12-4 and TRBJ1-5, with no clear D. Trimming stripped 6 bases from V and 5 bases from J, with 14 bases between. The CDR3 totals 14 residues. CDR3 sequence: CASSLQSQDQPQHF. In DNA, the CDR3 is TGTGCCAGCAGCTTACAGTCTCAGGATCAGCCCCAGCATTTT.

This clonotype turned up a few times. The rearrangement uses TRBV15 and TRBJ2-1, with D perhaps matching TRBD2 (7 bases). Germline V gene lookup returns CDR1 LNHNV and CDR2 YYDKDF (reference sequence). Trimming stripped 0 bases from V and 4 bases from J, with 10 bases between. This CDR3 is built from 15 residues. In nucleotides, the CDR3 is TGTGCCACCAGCAGAGATAGGGGGGGGTACAATGAGCAGTTCTTC. It encodes CATSRDRGGYNEQFF.

This clonotype was counted only a few times. The chain has TRBV10-3 and TRBJ2-5; possibly TRBD1 for D (6 bases). The CDR3 runs 15 residues. Germline V gene data show CDR1 as ENHRY and CDR2 as SYGVKD. With 4 bases removed from V and 3 bases from J, the gap between germline ends came to 15 bases. This CDR3 is CAISGGQRGKETQYF. Here the CDR3 DNA reads TGTGCCATCAGTGGGGGGCAGCGAGGAAAAGAGACCCAGTACTTC.

This clonotype was detected a few times. This chain links TRBV10-3 with TRBJ1-6; possible D gene TRBD1, 6 bases. Germline CDR1 ENHRY, CDR2 SYGVKD. V was cut by 3 bases and J by 8 bases, with 11 bases left in between. This CDR3 spans 14 amino acids. CDR3 sequence: CAISDTGIDSPLHF. The DNA of the CDR3 is TGTGCCATCAGTGACACAGGGATCGATTCACCCCTCCACTTT.

This clonotype was seen repeatedly, ten times or more. The chain joins TRBV25-1 to TRBJ2-7; D is perhaps TRBD1 or TRBD2 (6 bases each). From germline, CDR1 is MGHDK and CDR2 SYGVNS. The CDR3 sequence is 15 residues long. Trimming took 3 bases from V and 4 from J, leaving 16 bases between them. CDR3 loop: CASSEHGGPRYEQYF. The CDR3 DNA follows: TGTGCCAGCAGTGAGCACGGGGGCCCAAGGTACGAGCAGTACTTC.